The 18 T cell receptor beta chains below come from one sample, sequenced in a study of shared clonotypes between healthy human individuals. Produced via immunoSEQ multiplex PCR; TCRdb's table is partial and in-frame only. The table lists 2,500,000 or so clones, 80% to 95% of them singletons. Sequencing input: naive CD4+ T cells from PBMCs. The subset: CD45RA+ positively selected. Every receptor here comes from a man younger than 35 in good health. Some clones in this sample may be carry-over from other donors' samples.

The chain employs TRBV9 and TRBJ1-4; D is unclear. The CDR3 spans 17 residues. Trimming took 3 bases from V and 5 from J, leaving 20 bases between them. The germline gives CDR1 SGDLS, CDR2 YYNGEE. CDR3 DNA sequence: TGTGCCAGCAGCGCGAACATCTCTCCCGGGCGGAATGAAAAACTGTTTTTT. Translating it yields CASSANISPGRNEKLFF.

The J gene is TRBJ1-6, the V gene TRBV28; the match to TRBD1 covers 9 bases. The CDR3 is made up of 15 amino acids. Germline V gene sequence: CDR1 MDHEN, CDR2 SYDVKM. J lost 10 bases, V lost 2 bases, and 6 bases had no gene match. CDR3 nucleotide sequence: TGTGCCAGCAGTTTAGGGACAGGGTTTTTCTCACCCCTCCACTTT. This translates into CASSLGTGFFSPLHF.

J is TRBJ2-7 and V is TRBV4-3; maybe TRBD1 (5 bases). From germline, CDR1 is LGHNA and CDR2 YSLEER. V lost 3 bases and J 2 bases, leaving 14 bases between the germline ends. The CDR3 totals 15 residues. CDR3 residues: CASSQQRGYPYEQYF. The CDR3 coding sequence is TGCGCCAGCAGCCAGCAAAGGGGTTACCCCTACGAGCAGTACTTC.

This chain links TRBV7-3 with TRBJ2-2; D could derive from TRBD1 or TRBD2 (5 bases each). In germline, CDR1 is SGHTA, CDR2 FQGTGA. The CDR3 consists of 15 residues. Trimming left V 5 bases short and J 2 bases short, with 12 bases between. CDR3 loop: CASSPPGHNTGELFF. The CDR3 coding sequence is TGTGCCAGCAGCCCGCCGGGGCACAACACCGGGGAGCTGTTTTTT.

The chain has TRBV27 and TRBJ2-1; D may be TRBD1 or TRBD2 (5 bases each). CDR3 length: 15 residues. V lost 6 bases and J lost 4, with 16 bases in between. Germline V gene sequence: CDR1 MNHEY, CDR2 SMNVEV (reference sequence). CDR3 loop: CASRLRDGGYNEQFF. The CDR3 DNA reads as TGTGCCAGCAGGCTGAGGGACGGAGGATACAATGAGCAGTTCTTC.

The chain links TRBV7-2 to TRBJ1-1, with 9 bases fitting TRBD1. Per germline, CDR1 SGHTA and CDR2 FQGNSA. CDR3 length: 15 amino acids. V shed 5 bases, J shed 2 bases, and the junction held 6 bases outside the gene matches. The DNA of the CDR3 is TGTGCCAGCAGCCCACAGGGGGCAGTTAACACTGAAGCTTTCTTT. Protein sequence: CASSPQGAVNTEAFF.

The chain couples TRBV4-2 to TRBJ2-7; TRBD1 agrees at 8 bases. Germline CDR1 is LGHNA and CDR2 is YNFKEQ. CDR3 length: 14 residues. Trimming at V came to 4 bases and at J to 5 bases, leaving 7 bases not matched to a gene. The CDR3 reads CASSPGQGYHEQYF. The CDR3 nucleotides are TGTGCCAGCAGCCCCGGACAGGGTTACCACGAGCAGTACTTC.

This chain connects TRBV5-5 to TRBJ1-2, with D tentatively TRBD1 (5 bases). Trimming took off 2 bases at V and 2 bases at J, with 10 bases between the two ends. The CDR3 consists of 14 residues. The germline V gene has CDR1 SGHKS and CDR2 YYEKEE (reference sequence). The DNA of the CDR3 is TGTGCCAGCAGCTTTACCCAGGGAAACTATGGCTACACCTTC. Translating it yields CASSFTQGNYGYTF.

The chain carries TRBV14 and TRBJ2-2, with 14 bases that match TRBD2. Germline trimming cut 4 bases from V and 6 bases from J; bases unmatched to any gene: 7. The V gene's germline CDR1 is SGHDN and CDR2 FVKESK. CDR3 length equals 17 residues. The CDR3: CASSPGTSGSLAGELFF. CDR3 DNA: TGTGCCAGCAGCCCAGGGACTAGCGGGAGTTTGGCCGGGGAGCTGTTTTTT.

The chain is built from TRBV4-2 and TRBJ2-5; 8 nucleotides line up with TRBD2. This CDR3 is built from 15 residues. V dropped 0 bases and J dropped 2; count of bases not matched to a gene: 2. Germline V lookup: CDR1 LGHNA, CDR2 YNFKEQ. CDR3 nucleotide sequence: TGTGCCAGCAGCCAAGACCCTAGCGGGCAAGAGACCCAGTACTTC. Translation gives CASSQDPSGQETQYF.

The V and J genes are TRBV11-2 and TRBJ2-1; D remains ambiguous. CDR3 length equals 16 residues. The germline CDR1 and CDR2 sequences are SGHAT and FQNNGV. The germline V and J ends were trimmed by 0 bases and 6 bases, with 15 bases remaining between them. The CDR3 sequence is CASSLEVRSPINEQFF. The CDR3 nucleotides read TGTGCCAGCAGCTTAGAAGTGAGAAGCCCGATCAATGAGCAGTTCTTC.

This chain uses TRBV27 with TRBJ2-7; D call uncertain. Between the trimmed V and J ends, which lost 6 bases and 0 bases, there was a span of 6 bases. The CDR3 length is 12 residues. Germline V CDR1 and CDR2: MNHEY, SMNVEV (reference sequence). CDR3 coding DNA: TGTGCCAGCAGCGAAAGCTCCTACGAGCAGTACTTC. It encodes CASSESSYEQYF.

In DNA, the CDR3 is TGTGCCAGCTCACTTCTAGCGTTGGGGGTAACAGATACGCAGTATTTT. Translating it yields CASSLLALGVTDTQYF. The rearrangement joins TRBV18 to TRBJ2-3; maybe TRBD2 (6 bases). The germline V and J ends were trimmed by 4 bases and 3 bases, with 17 bases remaining between them. The germline V gene encodes CDR1 KGHSH and CDR2 LQKENI. The CDR3 spans 16 residues.

The chain employs TRBV29-1 and TRBJ2-7; D is possibly TRBD1 (5 bases). The V gene's germline CDR1 is SQVTM and CDR2 ANQGSEA. The CDR3 length is 9 residues. The V end lost 7 bases, the J end lost 13 bases, and 14 bases lay between the germline ends. CDR3 coding DNA: TGCAGCGCCACCGGACATCGATACTTC. It yields the protein CSATGHRYF.

The sample holds one count of this clone. The same CDR3 arises from other DNA sequences in this sample as well. CDR3 nucleotides: TGTGCCAGCAGCTTAGGGGGAGTCTACGAGCAGTACTTC. Residues: CASSLGGVYEQYF. The genes are TRBV5-6 and TRBJ2-7; possibly TRBD1 for D (6 bases). Germline V lookup: CDR1 SGHDT, CDR2 YYEEEE. This CDR3 is built from 13 residues. V lost 2 bases and J lost 3, with 9 bases in between.

The gene calls are TRBV5-1 and TRBJ1-1; TRBD1 is a possible D gene (5 bases). Trimming took off 3 bases at V and 4 bases at J, with 10 bases between the two ends. The CDR3 loop spans 13 amino acids. Germline loops: CDR1 SGHRS, CDR2 YFSETQ. The DNA for the CDR3 is TGCGCCAGCAGCTCCGACAGACTCACTGAAGCTTTCTTT. Its protein is CASSSDRLTEAFF.

A word on this clone: The same CDR3 can be traced to other DNA sequences in this sample. This rearrangement joins TRBV20-1 to TRBJ2-1; D remains ambiguous. The germline gives CDR1 DFQATT, CDR2 SNEGSKA (reference sequence). V shed 6 bases and J shed 7 bases, with 7 bases lying between them. This CDR3 contains 10 residues. DNA for the CDR3: TGCAGTGCCAAGGGTAATGAGCAGTTCTTC. It specifies CSAKGNEQFF.

The CDR3 loop is CASSSGQGNYNEQFF. The CDR3 nucleotides are TGTGCCAGCAGCTCTGGACAGGGAAACTACAATGAGCAGTTCTTC. This chain links TRBV7-9 with TRBJ2-1; 8 bases are shared with TRBD1. The CDR3 covers 15 residues. With 4 bases clipped from V and 3 bases from J, the junction kept 5 bases outside the gene matches. Germline CDR1 and CDR2: SEHNR and FQNEAQ (reference sequence). The complete variable domain, with remaining parts taken from reference TRBV7-9 and TRBJ2-1, reads DTGVSQNPRHKITKRGQNVTFRCDPISEHNRLYWYRQTLGQGPEFLTYFQNEAQLEKSRLLSDRFSAERPKGSFSTLEIQRTEQGDSAMYLCASSSGQGNYNEQFFGPGTRLTVL.